These 25 T cell receptor beta chains were sequenced from one sample in a study of monozygotic twins with inflammatory bowel disease. Reprocessing the 5' RACE reads, TCRdb reports a single entry for every CDR3 protein and omits DNA. This sample's table has approximately 400,000 distinct CDR3 sequences. The sequencing sample was made of blood. All receptors derive from a human donor with ulcerative colitis or Crohn's disease, or a healthy co-twin of an affected twin (not recorded which).

The V gene is TRBV5-1, the J gene TRBJ2-7; TCRdb names TRBD2, which stays unverified in the absence of DNA. This CDR3 comprises 15 residues. Germline lookup yields CDR1 SGHRS and CDR2 YFSETQ. CDR3 in amino acids: CASSILTGPSDEQYF.

V is TRBV7-3 and J is TRBJ2-2; TCRdb's D call, TRBD2, is unchecked because there is no DNA. This CDR3 has 16 residues. From germline, CDR1 is SGHTA and CDR2 FQGTGA. CDR3: CASSLSGLANTGELFF. The full variable domain, in which reference TRBV7-3 and TRBJ2-2 provide the parts outside the CDR3, is GAGVSQTPSNKVTEKGKYVELRCDPISGHTALYWYRQSLGQGPEFLIYFQGTGAADDSGLPNDRFFAVRPEGSVSTLKIQRTERGDSAVYLCASSLSGLANTGELFFGEGSRLTVL.

This chain's CDR3 is CASSLEGQGATEAFF. The chain is built from TRBV5-1 and TRBJ1-1; TCRdb lists TRBD1, though no DNA is available to test this call. There are 15 residues in the CDR3. Per germline, CDR1 SGHRS and CDR2 YFSETQ. The full variable domain, its missing parts supplied by reference TRBV5-1 and TRBJ1-1, is KAGVTQTPRYLIKTRGQQVTLSCSPISGHRSVSWYQQTPGQGLQFLFEYFSETQRNKGNFPGRFSGRQFSNSRSEMNVSTLELGDSALYLCASSLEGQGATEAFFGQGTRLTVV.

V is TRBV28 and J is TRBJ1-1; the TRBD1 assignment by TCRdb is unverifiable without DNA. CDR1 is MDHEN, CDR2 SYDVKM, per germline. CDR3 length: 14 amino acids. CDR3 sequence: CASSFLQGYTEAFF.

CDR3 in amino acids: CASIDQGFQLGGYTF. The chain is built from TRBV6-1 and TRBJ1-2; with no DNA, the TCRdb D assignment of TRBD1 cannot be verified. Germline CDR1 reads MNHNS; CDR2 reads SASEGT. The CDR3 contains 15 residues.

This chain links TRBV30 with TRBJ2-6. CDR1 is GTSNPN and CDR2 is SVGIG in the germline V gene (reference sequence). This CDR3 is built from 16 residues. The CDR3 sequence: CAWSPRKDSGANVLTF.

This sequence joins TRBV7-2 and TRBJ2-7; the D gene TCRdb calls, TRBD2, cannot be checked with no DNA. The CDR3 length is 15 residues. Germline V gives CDR1 SGHTA, CDR2 FQGNSA. This CDR3 reads CASSQTGTSDYEQYF.

The CDR3 here is CASSPLGPLRELFF. The chain has TRBV12-3 or TRBV12-4 and TRBJ2-2; lacking DNA, the TRBD1 call made by TCRdb goes unchecked. This CDR3 comprises 14 residues.

The V gene is TRBV5-5, the J gene TRBJ2-2; TCRdb lists TRBD1, though no DNA is available to test this call. Germline CDR1 reads SGHKS; CDR2 reads YYEKEE (reference sequence). CDR3 length: 14 residues. The CDR3 loop is CASTPIASTGELFF.

The V gene is TRBV5-1, the J gene TRBJ1-1; TCRdb indicates TRBD1, and absent DNA this call remains unverified. This CDR3 has 14 amino acids. CDR1 is SGHRS, CDR2 YFSETQ, per germline. The CDR3 reads CASSSNLDGGEAFF.

The chain recombines TRBV20-1 with TRBJ2-7. This CDR3 has 14 amino acids. Looked up from germline, CDR1 is DFQATT and CDR2 is SNEGSKA (reference sequence). CDR3: CSARYSGSTYEQYF.

The chain joins TRBV5-1 to TRBJ2-1; TCRdb names TRBD1, which stays unverified in the absence of DNA. CDR1 and CDR2 from the germline V gene are SGHRS and YFSETQ. The CDR3 runs 15 residues. The CDR3 is CASSLVSGAKNEQFF. The full variable domain, in which reference TRBV5-1 and TRBJ2-1 provide the parts outside the CDR3, is KAGVTQTPRYLIKTRGQQVTLSCSPISGHRSVSWYQQTPGQGLQFLFEYFSETQRNKGNFPGRFSGRQFSNSRSEMNVSTLELGDSALYLCASSLVSGAKNEQFFGPGTRLTVL.

The chain has TRBV10-3 and TRBJ2-2; TCRdb's assignment of TRBD1 cannot be checked, as there is no DNA. Germline values: CDR1 ENHRY, CDR2 SYGVKD. This CDR3 contains 16 residues. CDR3 in amino acids: CAISPRGGLNTGELFF.

The rearrangement uses TRBV19 and TRBJ1-5; TCRdb picks TRBD1, but there is no DNA to check that call. Germline lookup yields CDR1 LNHDA and CDR2 SQIVND (reference sequence). The CDR3 is made up of 16 amino acids. The chain's CDR3 is CASSGQGSYSNQPQHF.

The J gene is TRBJ2-2, the V gene TRBV18; the D gene TCRdb calls, TRBD1, cannot be checked with no DNA. CDR1 and CDR2 from the germline V gene are KGHSH and LQKENI. This CDR3 has 15 residues. This chain's CDR3 is CASSPQGAFGGELFF.

V and J are TRBV29-1 and TRBJ2-2. Germline V lookup: CDR1 SQVTM, CDR2 ANQGSEA. This CDR3 spans 12 amino acids. The CDR3 is CSARAHTGELFF.

The chain employs TRBV7-8 and TRBJ2-1; TCRdb lists TRBD2, though no DNA is available to test this call. Germline lookup yields CDR1 SGHVS and CDR2 FQNEAQ. CDR3 size: 14 residues. CDR3 region: CASNPLADYNEQFF.

This chain joins TRBV7-2 and TRBJ2-7. The length of the CDR3 is 14 residues. CDR1 is SGHTA and CDR2 is FQGNSA in the germline V gene. The CDR3: CASSRGRETNEQYF.

This rearrangement joins TRBV5-1 to TRBJ2-2; checking the TCRdb D call of TRBD2 is not possible without DNA. This CDR3 is built from 15 residues. Germline assignment: CDR1 SGHRS and CDR2 YFSETQ. CDR3 sequence: CASSFTGTSTGELFF.

The chain carries TRBV19 and TRBJ1-5. CDR3 length: 15 residues. CDR1 is LNHDA, CDR2 SQIVND, per germline (reference sequence). The CDR3 loop is CASSIASSSNQPQHF.

The chain combines TRBV5-1 with TRBJ1-1. There are 12 residues in the CDR3. Germline V gene data show CDR1 as SGHRS and CDR2 as YFSETQ. This CDR3 is CASSIDTTEAFF.

This rearrangement joins TRBV29-1 to TRBJ2-1; TCRdb's D gene call, TRBD2, goes unchecked for lack of DNA. The CDR3 is 12 residues long. The germline V gene has CDR1 SQVTM and CDR2 ANQGSEA. CDR3 region: CTAGGEGNEQFF.

V is TRBV5-1 and J is TRBJ1-1; as DNA is missing, the TRBD1 call by TCRdb cannot be tested. In germline, CDR1 is SGHRS, CDR2 YFSETQ. CDR3 length: 14 amino acids. The CDR3 is CASSSTGFGTEAFF.

This chain uses TRBV5-6 with TRBJ2-6. The CDR3 extends over 17 amino acids. Germline lookup yields CDR1 SGHDT and CDR2 YYEEEE. The CDR3 region is CASSLPGNPSGANVLTF.

This chain joins TRBV15 and TRBJ1-5. The CDR3 is 14 residues long. The V gene's germline CDR1 is LNHNV and CDR2 YYDKDF (reference sequence). The CDR3: CATSRGVSRQPQHF.